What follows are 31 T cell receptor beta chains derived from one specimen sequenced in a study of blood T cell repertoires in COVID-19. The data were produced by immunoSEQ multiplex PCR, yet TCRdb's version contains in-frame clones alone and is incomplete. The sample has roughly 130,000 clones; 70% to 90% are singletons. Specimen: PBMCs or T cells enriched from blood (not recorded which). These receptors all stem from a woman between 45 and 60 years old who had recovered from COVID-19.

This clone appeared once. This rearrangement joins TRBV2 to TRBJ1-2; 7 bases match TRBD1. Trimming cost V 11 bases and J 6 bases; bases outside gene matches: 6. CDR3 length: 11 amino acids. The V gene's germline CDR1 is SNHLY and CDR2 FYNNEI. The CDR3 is CARQGENGYTF. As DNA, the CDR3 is TGTGCCCGACAGGGAGAGAATGGCTACACCTTC.

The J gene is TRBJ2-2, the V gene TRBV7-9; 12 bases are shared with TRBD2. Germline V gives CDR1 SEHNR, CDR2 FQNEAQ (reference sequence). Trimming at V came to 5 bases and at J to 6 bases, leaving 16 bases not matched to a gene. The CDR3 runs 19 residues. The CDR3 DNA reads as TGTGCCAGCAGCCCCCGACTAGCGGGGGAGGCGAGTCGTGCCGGGGAGCTGTTTTTT. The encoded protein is CASSPRLAGEASRAGELFF.

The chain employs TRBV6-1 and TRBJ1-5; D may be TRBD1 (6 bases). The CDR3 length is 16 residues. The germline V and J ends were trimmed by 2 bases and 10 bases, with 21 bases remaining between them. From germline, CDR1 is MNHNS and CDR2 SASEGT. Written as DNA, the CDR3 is TGTGCCAGCAGTGAATCTACGGGGCAGGGGCTTCTACCCCAGCATTTT. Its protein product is CASSESTGQGLLPQHF.

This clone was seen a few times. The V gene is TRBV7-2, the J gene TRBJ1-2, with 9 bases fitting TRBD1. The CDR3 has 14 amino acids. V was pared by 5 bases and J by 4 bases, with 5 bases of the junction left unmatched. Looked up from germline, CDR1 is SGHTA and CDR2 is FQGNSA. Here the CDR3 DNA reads TGTGCCAGCAGCGTGACAGGGGGGGCCTATGGCTACACCTTC. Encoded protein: CASSVTGGAYGYTF.

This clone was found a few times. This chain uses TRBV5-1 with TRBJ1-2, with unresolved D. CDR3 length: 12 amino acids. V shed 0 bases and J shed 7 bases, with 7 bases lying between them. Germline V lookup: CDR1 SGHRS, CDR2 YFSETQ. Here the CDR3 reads CASSLGVSGYTF. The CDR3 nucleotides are TGCGCCAGCAGCTTGGGCGTCTCTGGCTACACCTTC.

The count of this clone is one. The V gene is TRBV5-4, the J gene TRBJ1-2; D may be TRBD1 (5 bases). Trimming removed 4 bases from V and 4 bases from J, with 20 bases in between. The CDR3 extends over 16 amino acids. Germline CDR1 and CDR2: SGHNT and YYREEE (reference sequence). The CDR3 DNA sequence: TGTGCCAGCAGCCTCAGCCGGGACGGGGGGATCTATGGCTACACCTTC. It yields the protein CASSLSRDGGIYGYTF.

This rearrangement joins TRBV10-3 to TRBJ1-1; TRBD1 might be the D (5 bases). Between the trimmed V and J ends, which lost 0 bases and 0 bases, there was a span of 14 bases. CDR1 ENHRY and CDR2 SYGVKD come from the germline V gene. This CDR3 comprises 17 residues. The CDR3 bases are TGTGCCATCAGTGAGTCGGGCGCAGGGTATATGAACACTGAAGCTTTCTTT. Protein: CAISESGAGYMNTEAFF.

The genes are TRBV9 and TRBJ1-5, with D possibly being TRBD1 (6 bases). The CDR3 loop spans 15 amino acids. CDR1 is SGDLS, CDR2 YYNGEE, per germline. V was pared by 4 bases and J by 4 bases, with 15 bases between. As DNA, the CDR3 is TGTGCCAGCAGCCTAGGGGGGCAGCCAAATCAGCCCCAGCATTTT. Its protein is CASSLGGQPNQPQHF.

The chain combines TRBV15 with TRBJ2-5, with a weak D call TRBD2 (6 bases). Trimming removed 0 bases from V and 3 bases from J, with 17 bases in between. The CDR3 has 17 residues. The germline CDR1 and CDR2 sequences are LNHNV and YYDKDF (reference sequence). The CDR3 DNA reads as TGTGCCACCAGCAGAGATCCTACCGGGGGAATTAAAGAGACCCAGTACTTC. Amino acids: CATSRDPTGGIKETQYF.

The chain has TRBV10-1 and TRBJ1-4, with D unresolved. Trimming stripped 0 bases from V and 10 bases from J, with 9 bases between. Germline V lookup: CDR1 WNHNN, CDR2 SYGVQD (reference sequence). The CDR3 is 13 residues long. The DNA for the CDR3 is TGCGCCAGCAGTGAGTCGAGGCCGGGAAAACTGTTTTTT. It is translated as CASSESRPGKLFF.

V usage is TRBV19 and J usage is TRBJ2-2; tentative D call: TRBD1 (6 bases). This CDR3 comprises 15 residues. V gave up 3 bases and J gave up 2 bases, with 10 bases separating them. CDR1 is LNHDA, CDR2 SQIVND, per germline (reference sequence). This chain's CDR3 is CASSISGANTGELFF. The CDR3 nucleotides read TGTGCCAGTAGTATTTCAGGGGCCAACACCGGGGAGCTGTTTTTT. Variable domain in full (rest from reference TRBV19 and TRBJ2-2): DGGITQSPKYLFRKEGQNVTLSCEQNLNHDAMYWYRQDPGQGLRLIYYSQIVNDFQKGDIAEGYSVSREKKESFPLTVTSAQKNPTAFYLCASSISGANTGELFFGEGSRLTVL.

In nucleotides, the CDR3 is TGTGCCAGCAGTTTAGAGAGCGGCACTGAAGCTTTCTTT. It is translated as CASSLESGTEAFF. The chain uses TRBV12-3 or TRBV12-4 and TRBJ1-1; unclear D gene. This CDR3 comprises 13 residues. Trimming shortened V by 1 base and J by 4 bases, and 7 bases separated the two germline ends.

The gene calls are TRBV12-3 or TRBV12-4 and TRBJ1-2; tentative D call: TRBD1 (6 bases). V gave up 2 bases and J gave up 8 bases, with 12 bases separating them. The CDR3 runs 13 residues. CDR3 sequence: CASSLLNTGGYTF. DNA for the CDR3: TGTGCCAGCAGTTTATTGAATACAGGGGGCTACACCTTC.

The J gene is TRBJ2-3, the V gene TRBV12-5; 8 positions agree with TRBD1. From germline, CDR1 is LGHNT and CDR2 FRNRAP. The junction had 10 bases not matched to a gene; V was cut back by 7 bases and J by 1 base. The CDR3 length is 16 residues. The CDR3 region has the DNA TGTGCTAGTGCGGGGATCAGGGGGCAGGGCACAGATACGCAGTATTTT. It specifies CASAGIRGQGTDTQYF.

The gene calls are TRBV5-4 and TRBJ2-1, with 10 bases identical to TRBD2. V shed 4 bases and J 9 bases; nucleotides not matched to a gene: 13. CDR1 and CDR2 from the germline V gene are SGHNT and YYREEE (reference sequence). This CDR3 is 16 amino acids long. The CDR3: CASSPSAGGPSSEQFF. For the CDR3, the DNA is TGTGCCAGCAGCCCCTCAGCGGGGGGGCCCTCCTCTGAGCAGTTCTTC.

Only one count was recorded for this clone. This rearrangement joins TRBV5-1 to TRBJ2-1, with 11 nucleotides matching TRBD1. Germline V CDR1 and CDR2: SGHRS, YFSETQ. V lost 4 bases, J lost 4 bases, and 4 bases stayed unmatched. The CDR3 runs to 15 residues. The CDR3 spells CASSRGQGAYNEQFF. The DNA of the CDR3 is TGCGCCAGCAGCCGAGGACAGGGGGCATACAATGAGCAGTTCTTC.

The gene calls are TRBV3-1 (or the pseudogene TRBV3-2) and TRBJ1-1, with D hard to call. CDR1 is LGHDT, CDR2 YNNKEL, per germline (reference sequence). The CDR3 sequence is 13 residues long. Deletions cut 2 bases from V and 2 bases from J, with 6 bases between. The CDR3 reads CASSQTVNTEAFF. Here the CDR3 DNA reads TGTGCCAGCAGCCAAACGGTAAACACTGAAGCTTTCTTT.

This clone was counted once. The CDR3 coding sequence is TGTGCCAGCAGGCTGAATCCAGTAACTGAAGCTTTCTTT. Its protein product is CASRLNPVTEAFF. This rearrangement joins TRBV7-2 to TRBJ1-1, with D unclear. From germline, CDR1 is SGHTA and CDR2 FQGNSA. V was pared by 6 bases and J by 5 bases, with 13 bases between. The CDR3 consists of 13 residues.

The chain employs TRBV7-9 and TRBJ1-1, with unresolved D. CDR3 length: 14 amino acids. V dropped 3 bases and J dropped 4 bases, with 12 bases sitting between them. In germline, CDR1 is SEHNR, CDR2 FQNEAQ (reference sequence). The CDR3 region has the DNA TGTGCCAGCAGCTTGTCTACTGGGAGCACTGAAGCTTTCTTT. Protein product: CASSLSTGSTEAFF.

The CDR3 sequence is CASSRKMGTGDNYGYTF. CDR3 nucleotide sequence: TGCGCCAGCAGCAGAAAGATGGGGACAGGGGATAACTATGGCTACACCTTC. This chain links TRBV5-1 with TRBJ1-2, with 10 bases fitting TRBD1. The J segment lost 1 base and the V segment lost 4 bases, leaving 10 bases of the junction unmatched. The CDR3 has 17 residues. CDR1 SGHRS and CDR2 YFSETQ come from the germline V gene.

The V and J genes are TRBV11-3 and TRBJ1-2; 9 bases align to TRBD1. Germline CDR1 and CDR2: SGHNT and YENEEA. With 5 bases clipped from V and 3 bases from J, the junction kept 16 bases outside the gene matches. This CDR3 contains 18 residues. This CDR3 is CASSPPPGQGEFYYGYTF. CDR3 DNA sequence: TGTGCCAGCAGCCCGCCTCCGGGACAGGGTGAATTTTACTATGGCTACACCTTC.

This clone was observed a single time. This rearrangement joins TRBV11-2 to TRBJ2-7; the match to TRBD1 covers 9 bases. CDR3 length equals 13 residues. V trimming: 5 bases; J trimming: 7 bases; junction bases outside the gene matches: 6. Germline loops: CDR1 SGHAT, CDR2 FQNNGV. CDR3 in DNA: TGTGCCAGCAGCAGGACAGGGGTTGGGGAGCAGTACTTC. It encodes CASSRTGVGEQYF.

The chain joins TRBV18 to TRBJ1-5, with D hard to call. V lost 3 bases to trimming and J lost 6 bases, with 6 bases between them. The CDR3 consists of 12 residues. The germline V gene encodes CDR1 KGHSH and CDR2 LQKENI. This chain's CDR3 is CASSPGGQPQHF. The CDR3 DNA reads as TGTGCCAGCTCACCGGGAGGTCAGCCCCAGCATTTT.

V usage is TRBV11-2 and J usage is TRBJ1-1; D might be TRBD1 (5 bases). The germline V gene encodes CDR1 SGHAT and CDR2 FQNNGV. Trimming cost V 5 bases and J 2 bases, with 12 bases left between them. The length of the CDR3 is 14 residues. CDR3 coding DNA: TGTGCCAGCAGCGCCAGGGAGGGTAACACTGAAGCTTTCTTT. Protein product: CASSAREGNTEAFF.

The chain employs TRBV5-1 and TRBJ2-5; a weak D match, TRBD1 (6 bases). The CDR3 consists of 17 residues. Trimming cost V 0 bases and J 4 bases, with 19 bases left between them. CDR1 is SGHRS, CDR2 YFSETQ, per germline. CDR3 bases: TGCGCCAGCAGCTTGGTGGGGGCGGGTGGCCACCGAGAGACCCAGTACTTC. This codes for CASSLVGAGGHRETQYF. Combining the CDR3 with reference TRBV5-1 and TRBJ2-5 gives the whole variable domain KAGVTQTPRYLIKTRGQQVTLSCSPISGHRSVSWYQQTPGQGLQFLFEYFSETQRNKGNFPGRFSGRQFSNSRSEMNVSTLELGDSALYLCASSLVGAGGHRETQYFGPGTRLLVL.

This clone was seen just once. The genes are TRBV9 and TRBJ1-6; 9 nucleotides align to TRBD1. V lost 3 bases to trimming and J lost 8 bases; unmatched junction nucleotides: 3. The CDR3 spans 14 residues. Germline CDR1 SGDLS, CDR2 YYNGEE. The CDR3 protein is CASSGGQGYSPLHF. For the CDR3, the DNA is TGTGCCAGCAGCGGGGGACAGGGTTATTCACCCCTCCACTTT.

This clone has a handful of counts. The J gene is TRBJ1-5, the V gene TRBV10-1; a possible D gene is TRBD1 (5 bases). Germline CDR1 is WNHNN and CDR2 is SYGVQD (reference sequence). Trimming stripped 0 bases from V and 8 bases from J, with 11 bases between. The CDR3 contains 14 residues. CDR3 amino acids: CASSESPGLKPQHF. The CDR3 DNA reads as TGCGCCAGCAGTGAGTCGCCAGGGTTGAAGCCCCAGCATTTT.

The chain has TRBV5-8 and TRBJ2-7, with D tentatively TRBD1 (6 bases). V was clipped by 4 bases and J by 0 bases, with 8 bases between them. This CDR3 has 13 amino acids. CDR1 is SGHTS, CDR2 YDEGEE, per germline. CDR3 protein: CASSRTVSYEQYF. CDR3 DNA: TGTGCCAGCAGCCGGACAGTCTCCTACGAGCAGTACTTC.

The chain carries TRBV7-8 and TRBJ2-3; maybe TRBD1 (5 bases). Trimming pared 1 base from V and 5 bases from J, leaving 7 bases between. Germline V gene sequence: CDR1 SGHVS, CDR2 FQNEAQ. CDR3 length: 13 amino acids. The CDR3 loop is CASSLVGQDTQYF. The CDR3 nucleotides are TGTGCCAGCAGCTTAGTTGGACAAGATACGCAGTATTTT.

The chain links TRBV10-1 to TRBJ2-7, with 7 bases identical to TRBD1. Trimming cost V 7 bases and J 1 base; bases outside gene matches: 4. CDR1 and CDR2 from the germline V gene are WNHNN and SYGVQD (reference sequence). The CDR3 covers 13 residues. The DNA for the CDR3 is TGCGCCAGCAATCCGGGACAGTCCTACGAGCAGTACTTC. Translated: CASNPGQSYEQYF.

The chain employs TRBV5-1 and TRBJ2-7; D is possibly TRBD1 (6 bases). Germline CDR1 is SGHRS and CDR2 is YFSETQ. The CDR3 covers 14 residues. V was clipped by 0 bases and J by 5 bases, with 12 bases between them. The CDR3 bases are TGCGCCAGCAGCTTGGGGTCAGGGGCCAACGAGCAGTACTTC. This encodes CASSLGSGANEQYF.